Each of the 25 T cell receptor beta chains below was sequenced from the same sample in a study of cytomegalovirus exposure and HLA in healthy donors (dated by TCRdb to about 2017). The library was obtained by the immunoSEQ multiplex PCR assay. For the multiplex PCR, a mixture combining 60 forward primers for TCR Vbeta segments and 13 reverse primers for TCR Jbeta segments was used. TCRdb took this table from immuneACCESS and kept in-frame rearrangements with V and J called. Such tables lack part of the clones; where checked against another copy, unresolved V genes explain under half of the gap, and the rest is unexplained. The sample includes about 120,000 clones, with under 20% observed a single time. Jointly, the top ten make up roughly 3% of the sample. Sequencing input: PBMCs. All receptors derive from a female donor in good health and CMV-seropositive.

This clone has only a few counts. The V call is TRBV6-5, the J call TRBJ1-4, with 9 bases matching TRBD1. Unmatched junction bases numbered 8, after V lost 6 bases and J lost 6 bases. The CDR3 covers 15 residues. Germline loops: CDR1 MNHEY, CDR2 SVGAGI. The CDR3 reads CASRRTGALHEKLFF. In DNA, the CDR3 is TGTGCCAGCAGACGGACAGGGGCTCTCCATGAAAAACTGTTTTTT.

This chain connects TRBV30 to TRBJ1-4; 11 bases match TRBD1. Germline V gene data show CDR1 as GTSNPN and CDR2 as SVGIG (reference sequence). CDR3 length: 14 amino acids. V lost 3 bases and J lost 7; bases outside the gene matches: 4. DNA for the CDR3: TGTGCCTGGAGCCCGGGACAGGGGGGTGAAAAACTGTTTTTT. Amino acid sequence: CAWSPGQGGEKLFF.

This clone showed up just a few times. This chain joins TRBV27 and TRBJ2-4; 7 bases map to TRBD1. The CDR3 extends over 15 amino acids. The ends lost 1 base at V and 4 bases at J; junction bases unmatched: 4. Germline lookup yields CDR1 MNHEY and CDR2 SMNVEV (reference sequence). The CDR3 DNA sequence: TGTGCCAGCAGTTTATTGGGACAGACGAAAAACATTCAGTACTTC. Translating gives CASSLLGQTKNIQYF.

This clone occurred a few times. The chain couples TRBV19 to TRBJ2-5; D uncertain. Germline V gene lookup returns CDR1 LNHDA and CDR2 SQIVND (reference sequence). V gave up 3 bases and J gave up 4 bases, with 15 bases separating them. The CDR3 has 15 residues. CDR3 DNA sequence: TGTGCCAGTAGTATTATGTCTGAAATCGGAGAGACCCAGTACTTC. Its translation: CASSIMSEIGETQYF.

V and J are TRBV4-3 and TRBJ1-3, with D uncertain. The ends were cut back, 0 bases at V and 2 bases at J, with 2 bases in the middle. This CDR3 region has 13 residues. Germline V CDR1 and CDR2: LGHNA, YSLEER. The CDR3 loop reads CASSQDTGNTIYF. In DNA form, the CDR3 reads TGCGCCAGCAGCCAAGATACTGGAAACACCATATATTTT.

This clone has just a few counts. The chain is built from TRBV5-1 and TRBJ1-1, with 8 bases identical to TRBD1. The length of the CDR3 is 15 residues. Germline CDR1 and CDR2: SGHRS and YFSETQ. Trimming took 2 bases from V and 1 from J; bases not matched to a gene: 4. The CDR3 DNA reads TGCGCCAGCAGCTTCTCCGGGACAGGGAACACTGAAGCTTTCTTT. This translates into CASSFSGTGNTEAFF.

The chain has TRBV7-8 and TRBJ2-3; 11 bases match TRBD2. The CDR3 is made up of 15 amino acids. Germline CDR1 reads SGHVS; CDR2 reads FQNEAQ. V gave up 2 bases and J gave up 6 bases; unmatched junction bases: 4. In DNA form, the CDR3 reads TGTGCCAGCAGCTTAAGACTAGCGGGGAGGGATACGCAGTATTTT. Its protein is CASSLRLAGRDTQYF.

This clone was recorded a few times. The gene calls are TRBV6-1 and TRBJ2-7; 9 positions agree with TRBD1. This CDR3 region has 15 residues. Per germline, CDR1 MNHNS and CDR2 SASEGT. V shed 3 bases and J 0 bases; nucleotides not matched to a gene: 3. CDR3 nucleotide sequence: TGTGCCAGCAGTGATCGACAGGGGGGCTCCTACGAGCAGTACTTC. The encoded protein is CASSDRQGGSYEQYF.

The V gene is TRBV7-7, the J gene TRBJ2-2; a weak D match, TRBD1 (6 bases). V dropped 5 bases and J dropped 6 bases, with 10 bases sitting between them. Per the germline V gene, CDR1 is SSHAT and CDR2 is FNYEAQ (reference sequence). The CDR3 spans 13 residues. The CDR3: CASSHSGAGELFF. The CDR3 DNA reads TGTGCCAGCAGCCACTCAGGGGCCGGGGAGCTGTTTTTT.

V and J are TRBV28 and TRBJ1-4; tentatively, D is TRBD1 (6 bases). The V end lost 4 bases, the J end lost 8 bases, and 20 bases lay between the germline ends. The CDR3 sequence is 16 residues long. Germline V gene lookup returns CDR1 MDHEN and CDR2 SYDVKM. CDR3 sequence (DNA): TGTGCCAGCAGTTCGCCAGGGGAGGGACGAGGAGAAAAACTGTTTTTT. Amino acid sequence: CASSSPGEGRGEKLFF.

The CDR3 DNA sequence: TGTGCCAGCAGTCCCCAGGAGGATCAGCCCCAGCATTTT. Translation: CASSPQEDQPQHF. The V call is TRBV2, the J call TRBJ1-5; D uncertain. From germline, CDR1 is SNHLY and CDR2 FYNNEI. Between the trimmed V and J ends, which lost 5 bases and 5 bases, there was a span of 10 bases. This CDR3 contains 13 residues.

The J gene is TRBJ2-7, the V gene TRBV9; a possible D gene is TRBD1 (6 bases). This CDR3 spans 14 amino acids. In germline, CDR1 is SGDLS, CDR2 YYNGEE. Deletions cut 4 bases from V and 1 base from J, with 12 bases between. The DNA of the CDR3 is TGTGCCAGCAGCCCAACCGACAGGTCCTACGAGCAGTACTTC. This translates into CASSPTDRSYEQYF.

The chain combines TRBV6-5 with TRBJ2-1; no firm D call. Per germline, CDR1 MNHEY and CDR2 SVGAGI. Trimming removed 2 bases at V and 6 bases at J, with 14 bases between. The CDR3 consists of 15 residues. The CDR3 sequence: CASSYQVTAGNEQFF. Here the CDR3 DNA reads TGTGCCAGCAGTTACCAGGTGACCGCCGGCAATGAGCAGTTCTTC.

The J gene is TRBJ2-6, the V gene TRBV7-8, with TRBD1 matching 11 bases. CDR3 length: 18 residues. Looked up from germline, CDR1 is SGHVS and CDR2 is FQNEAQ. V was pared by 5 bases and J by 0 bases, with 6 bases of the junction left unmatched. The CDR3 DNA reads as TGTGCCAGCAGCCCCGGACAGGGGGCTCCCTCTGGGGCCAACGTCCTGACTTTC. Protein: CASSPGQGAPSGANVLTF.

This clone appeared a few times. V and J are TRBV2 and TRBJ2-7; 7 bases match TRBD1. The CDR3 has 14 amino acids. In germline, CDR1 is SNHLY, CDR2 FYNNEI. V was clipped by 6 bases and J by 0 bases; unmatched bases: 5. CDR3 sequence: CASRGDRNSYEQYF. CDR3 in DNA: TGTGCCAGCAGGGGGGACAGAAACTCCTACGAGCAGTACTTC.

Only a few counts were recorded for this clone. In DNA, the CDR3 is TGTGCCTGGAGTGGGGGGGGATACGAGCAGTACTTC. Protein: CAWSGGGYEQYF. The chain links TRBV30 to TRBJ2-7; TRBD2 matches at 7 bases. The germline V gene encodes CDR1 GTSNPN and CDR2 SVGIG (reference sequence). V dropped 1 base and J dropped 4; count of bases not matched to a gene: 1. This CDR3 contains 12 residues.

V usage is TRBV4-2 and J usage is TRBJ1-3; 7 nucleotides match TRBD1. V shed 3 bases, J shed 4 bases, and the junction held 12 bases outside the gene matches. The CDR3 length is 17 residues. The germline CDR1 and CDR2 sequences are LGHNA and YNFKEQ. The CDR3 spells CASSQFSGRGQGNTIYF. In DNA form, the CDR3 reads TGTGCCAGCAGCCAGTTCTCGGGTAGGGGGCAGGGAAACACCATATATTTT.

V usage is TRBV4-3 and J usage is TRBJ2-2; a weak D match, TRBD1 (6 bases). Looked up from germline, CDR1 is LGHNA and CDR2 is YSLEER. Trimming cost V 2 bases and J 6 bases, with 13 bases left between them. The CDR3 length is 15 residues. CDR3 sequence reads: CASSQPDRLPGELFF. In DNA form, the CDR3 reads TGCGCCAGCAGCCAACCCGACAGGTTACCCGGGGAGCTGTTTTTT.

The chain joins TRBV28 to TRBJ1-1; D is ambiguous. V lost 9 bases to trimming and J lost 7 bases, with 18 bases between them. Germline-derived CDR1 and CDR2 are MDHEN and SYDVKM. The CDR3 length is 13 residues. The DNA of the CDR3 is TGTGCCAGTGGACCGAGTGCTGGGAGTGAAGCTTTCTTT. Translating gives CASGPSAGSEAFF.

The CDR3 region has the DNA TGTGCCAGCAGTACCGGGACTAGCGGCTCCTACGAGCAGTACTTC. As protein: CASSTGTSGSYEQYF. This chain links TRBV2 with TRBJ2-7; 11 nucleotides match TRBD2. The CDR3 runs 15 residues. Trimming cost V 5 bases and J 0 bases; bases outside gene matches: 3. Looked up from germline, CDR1 is SNHLY and CDR2 is FYNNEI.

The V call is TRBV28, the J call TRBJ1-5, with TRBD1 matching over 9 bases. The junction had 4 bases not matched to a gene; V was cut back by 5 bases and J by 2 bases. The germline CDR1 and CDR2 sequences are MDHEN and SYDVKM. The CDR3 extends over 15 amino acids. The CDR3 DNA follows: TGTGCCAGCAGTGTGAGACAGGGGGGCAATCAGCCCCAGCATTTT. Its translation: CASSVRQGGNQPQHF.

CDR3 protein: CASSLEGSSSYNEQFF. CDR3 DNA: TGCGCCAGCAGCTTGGAAGGTTCTAGCTCCTACAATGAGCAGTTCTTC. V usage is TRBV5-1 and J usage is TRBJ2-1, with D unclear. V was pared by 0 bases and J by 0 bases, with 10 bases between. Germline V gene lookup returns CDR1 SGHRS and CDR2 YFSETQ. The CDR3 runs 16 residues.

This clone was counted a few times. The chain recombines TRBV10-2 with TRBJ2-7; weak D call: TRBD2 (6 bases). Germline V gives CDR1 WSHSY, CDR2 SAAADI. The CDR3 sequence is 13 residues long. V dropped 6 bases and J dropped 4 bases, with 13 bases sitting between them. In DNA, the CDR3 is TGCGCCAGCAGCTGGCGGGGAACTTACGAGCAGTACTTC. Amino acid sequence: CASSWRGTYEQYF.

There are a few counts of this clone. Here the CDR3 reads CASSQAEGRESPLHF. CDR3 bases: TGCGCCAGCAGCCAAGCGGAGGGGCGGGAATCACCCCTCCACTTT. The chain couples TRBV4-3 to TRBJ1-6; maybe TRBD1 (5 bases). The germline V and J ends were trimmed by 1 base and 10 bases, with 14 bases remaining between them. The CDR3 has 15 residues. CDR1 is LGHNA and CDR2 is YSLEER in the germline V gene.

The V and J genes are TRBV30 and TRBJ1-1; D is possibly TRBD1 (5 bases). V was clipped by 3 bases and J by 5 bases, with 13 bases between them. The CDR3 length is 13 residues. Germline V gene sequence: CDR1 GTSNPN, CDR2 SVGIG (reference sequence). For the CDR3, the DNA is TGTGCCTGGAGCTGGGGCGCAGGGACTGAAGCTTTCTTT. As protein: CAWSWGAGTEAFF.